This TCR beta chain was sequenced for a study of CD8 T cells in ankylosing spondylitis. MiXCR, run by TCRdb on the 5' RACE reads, gives a single entry per CDR3 protein. Of some 140,000 distinct CDR3 sequences listed, more than 9.5% are singletons. With 4 bases removed from V and 8 bases from J, the gap between germline ends came to 17 bases. CDR3 length: 14 residues. From germline, CDR1 is SNHLY and CDR2 FYNNEI. The chain combines TRBV2 with TRBJ1-2; possibly TRBD1 for D (5 bases). The origin of this receptor is a female donor with ankylosing spondylitis or in good health (not recorded which). The sequenced material came from blood, either unsorted or a sorted T cell fraction (not recorded which). The CDR3 sequence: CASSGQGPRGGYTF. In DNA, the CDR3 is TGTGCCAGCAGTGGCCAGGGACCTAGGGGCGGCTACACCTTC.